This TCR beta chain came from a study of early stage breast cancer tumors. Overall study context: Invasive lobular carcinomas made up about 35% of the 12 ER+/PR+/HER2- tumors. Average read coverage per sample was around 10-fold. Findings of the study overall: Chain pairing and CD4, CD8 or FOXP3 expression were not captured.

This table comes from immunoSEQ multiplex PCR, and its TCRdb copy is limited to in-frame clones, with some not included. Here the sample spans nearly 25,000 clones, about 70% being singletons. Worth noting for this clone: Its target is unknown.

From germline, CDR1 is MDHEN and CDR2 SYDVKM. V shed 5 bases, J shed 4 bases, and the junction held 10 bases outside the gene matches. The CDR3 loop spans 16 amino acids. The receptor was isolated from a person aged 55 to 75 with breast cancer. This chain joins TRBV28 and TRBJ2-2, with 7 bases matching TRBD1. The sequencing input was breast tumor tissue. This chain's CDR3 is CASSGSQGWGTGELFF. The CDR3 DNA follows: TGTGCCAGCAGTGGCTCACAGGGGTGGGGCACCGGGGAGCTGTTTTTT.